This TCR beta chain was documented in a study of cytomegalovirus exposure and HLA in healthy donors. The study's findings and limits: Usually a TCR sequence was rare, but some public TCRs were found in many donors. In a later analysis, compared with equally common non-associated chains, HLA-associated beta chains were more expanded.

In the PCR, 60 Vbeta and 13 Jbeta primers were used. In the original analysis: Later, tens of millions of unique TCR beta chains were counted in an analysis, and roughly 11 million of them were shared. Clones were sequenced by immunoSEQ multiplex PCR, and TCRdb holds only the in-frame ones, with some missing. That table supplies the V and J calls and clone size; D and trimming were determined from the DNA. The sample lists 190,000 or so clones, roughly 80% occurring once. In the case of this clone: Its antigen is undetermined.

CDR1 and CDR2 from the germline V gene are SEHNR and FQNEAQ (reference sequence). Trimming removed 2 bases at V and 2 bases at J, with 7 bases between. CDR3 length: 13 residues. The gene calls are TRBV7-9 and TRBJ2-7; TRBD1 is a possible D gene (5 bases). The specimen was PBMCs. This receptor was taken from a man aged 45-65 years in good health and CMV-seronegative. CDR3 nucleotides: TGTGCCAGCAGCTTAACAGGACCCTACGAGCAGTACTTC. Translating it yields CASSLTGPYEQYF.